This section outlines one TCR beta chain sequence together with its context. What it binds is unknown. Random hexamers primed reverse transcription of 0.5 to 1 ug RNA. TCRdb ran MiXCR on the immunoSEQ multiplex PCR reads and lists one entry per CDR3 protein. In the table there are under 200,000 distinct CDR3 sequences, around 96% of which are singletons. These data belong to a study of CD8 T cells in Susac syndrome. TCR beta sequences were obtained from blood CD8+ and CD4+ T cells. Bulk CD8+ and CD4+ cells came from magnetic negative isolation; CD8+ TEMRA by FACS. Study outcomes and limitations: The study recognized that the number of individuals in its TCR sequencing and HLA analysis was relatively small.

This CDR3 is built from 16 residues. Per the germline V gene, CDR1 is LGHNA and CDR2 is YNFKEQ. The V end lost 0 bases, the J end lost 6 bases, and 15 bases lay between the germline ends. The chain carries TRBV4-2 and TRBJ2-1, with a weak D call TRBD1 (5 bases). Sequenced: CD8+ T cells from PBMCs. This TCR came from a human donor with multiple sclerosis. CDR3 residues: CASSQELRTIGNEQFF. The CDR3 coding sequence is TGTGCCAGCAGCCAAGAGCTTCGGACAATTGGCAATGAGCAGTTCTTC.